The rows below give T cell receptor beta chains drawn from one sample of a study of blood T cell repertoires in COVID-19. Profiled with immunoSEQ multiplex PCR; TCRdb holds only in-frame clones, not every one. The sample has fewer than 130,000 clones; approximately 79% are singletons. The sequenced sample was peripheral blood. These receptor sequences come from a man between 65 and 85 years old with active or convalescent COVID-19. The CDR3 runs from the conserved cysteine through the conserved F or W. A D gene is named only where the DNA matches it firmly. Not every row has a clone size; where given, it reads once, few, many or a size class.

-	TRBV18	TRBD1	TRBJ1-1	CASSPGRQGLGDTEAFF	TGTGCCAGCTCACCGGGGAGACAGGGATTGGGAGACACTGAAGCTTTCTTT
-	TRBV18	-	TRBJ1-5	CASSPPTGGDQPQHF	TGTGCCAGCTCACCACCGACCGGAGGAGATCAGCCCCAGCATTTT
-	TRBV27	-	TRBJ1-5	CASSFGRGVGQPQHF	TGTGCCAGCAGTTTCGGCCGAGGTGTCGGTCAGCCCCAGCATTTT
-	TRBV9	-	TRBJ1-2	CASSNDHRGLNYGYTF	TGTGCCAGCAGCAACGACCATAGGGGCCTAAACTATGGCTACACCTTC
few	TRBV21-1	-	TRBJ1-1	CASSKLRRTGRRTEAFF	TGTGCCAGCAGCAAACTAAGGAGAACAGGGCGGCGCACTGAAGCTTTCTTT
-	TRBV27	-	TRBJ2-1	CASGAGTPTYNEQFF	TGTGCCAGCGGGGCAGGGACTCCTACCTACAATGAGCAGTTCTTC
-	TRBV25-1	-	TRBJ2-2	CASSEQVNTGELFF	TGTGCCAGCAGTGAACAGGTTAACACCGGGGAGCTGTTTTTT
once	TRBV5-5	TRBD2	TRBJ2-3	CASSFPGLETDTQYF	TGTGCCAGCAGCTTCCCCGGACTAGAGACAGATACGCAGTATTTT
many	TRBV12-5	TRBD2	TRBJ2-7	CASGLRTSGYSYEQYF	TGTGCTAGTGGTCTGAGGACTAGCGGTTATTCATACGAGCAGTACTTC
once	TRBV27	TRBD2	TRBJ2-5	CASSPRLAGGETQYF	TGTGCCAGCAGTCCCCGACTAGCGGGAGGAGAGACCCAGTACTTC
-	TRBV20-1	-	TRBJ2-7	CSASWAVIPYEQYF	TGCAGTGCTAGTTGGGCCGTGATCCCCTACGAGCAGTACTTC
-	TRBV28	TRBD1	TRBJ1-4	CASSPFQGGKLFF	TGTGCCAGCAGCCCCTTTCAGGGGGGAAAACTGTTTTTT
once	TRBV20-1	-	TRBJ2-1	CSVRRYNEQFF	TGCAGTGTGCGGAGATACAATGAGCAGTTCTTC
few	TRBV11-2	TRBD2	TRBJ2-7	CASSLVRGGEQYF	TGTGCCAGCAGCTTAGTTCGGGGGGGAGAGCAGTACTTC
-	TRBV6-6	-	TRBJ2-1	CASSYWRDEQFF	TGTGCCAGCAGTTACTGGAGGGATGAGCAGTTCTTC
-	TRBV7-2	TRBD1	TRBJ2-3	CASSLRTGRDTDTQYF	TGTGCCAGCAGCTTAAGGACAGGCAGGGACACAGATACGCAGTATTTT
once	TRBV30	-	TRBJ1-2	CAWSALGTPRGYTF	TGTGCCTGGAGTGCCCTCGGGACTCCGAGAGGCTACACCTTC
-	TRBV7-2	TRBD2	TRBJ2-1	CASSLGRERHNEQFF	TGTGCCAGCAGCTTGGGGCGGGAGCGCCACAATGAGCAGTTCTTC
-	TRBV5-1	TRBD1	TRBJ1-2	CASSIRGQGFGYTF	TGCGCCAGCAGCATTCGGGGACAGGGTTTTGGCTACACCTTC
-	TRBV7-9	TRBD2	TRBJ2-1	CASRLAGNNEQFF	TGTGCCAGCAGACTAGCGGGCAACAATGAGCAGTTCTTC
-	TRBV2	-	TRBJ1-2	CASSLGDFQLLNYGYTF	TGTGCCAGCAGTCTAGGAGACTTCCAGCTTCTCAACTATGGCTACACCTTC
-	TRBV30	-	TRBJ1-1	CAWSKGAGTEAFF	TGTGCCTGGAGTAAGGGTGCGGGCACTGAAGCTTTCTTT
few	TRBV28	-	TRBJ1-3	CASSTLHDLSGNTIYF	TGTGCCAGCAGTACCCTACACGACTTGTCTGGAAACACCATATATTTT
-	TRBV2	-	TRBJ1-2	CASSDRAQNYGYTF	TGTGCCAGCAGTGACAGGGCACAGAACTATGGCTACACCTTC
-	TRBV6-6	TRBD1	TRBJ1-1	CASTRDRGRFGTEAFF	TGTGCCAGCACCCGAGACAGGGGGAGATTTGGCACTGAAGCTTTCTTT
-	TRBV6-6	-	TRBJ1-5	CASSYSGNNQPQHF	TGTGCCAGCAGTTATTCAGGGAACAATCAGCCCCAGCATTTT
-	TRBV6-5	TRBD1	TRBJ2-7	CASSYLRGLGNEQYF	TGTGCCAGCAGTTACCTCAGGGGGCTTGGGAACGAGCAGTACTTC
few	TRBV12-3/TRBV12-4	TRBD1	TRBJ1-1	CASSRRQGAEAFF	TGTGCCAGCAGTAGAAGACAGGGGGCTGAAGCTTTCTTT
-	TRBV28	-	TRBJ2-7	CASSLIRVYEQYF	TGTGCCAGCAGTCTAATCAGGGTTTACGAGCAGTACTTC
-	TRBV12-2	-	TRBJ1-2	CASRSIGGGGYTF	TGTGCAAGTCGTTCAATCGGCGGGGGCGGCTACACCTTC
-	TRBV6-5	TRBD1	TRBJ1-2	CASLPGQGTNGYTF	TGTGCCAGCCTACCGGGACAGGGGACGAATGGCTACACCTTC
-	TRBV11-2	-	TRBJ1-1	CASSLNEGNTEAFF	TGTGCCAGCAGCCTTAATGAGGGGAACACTGAAGCTTTCTTT
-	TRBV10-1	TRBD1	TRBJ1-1	CASSEHTRGPTEAFF	TGCGCCAGCAGTGAACATACCAGGGGGCCTACTGAAGCTTTCTTT
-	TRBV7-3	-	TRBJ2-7	CASSWGFGSANEQYF	TGTGCCAGCAGCTGGGGTTTTGGTAGCGCCAACGAGCAGTACTTC
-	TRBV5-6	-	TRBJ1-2	CASSLRAGRHGYTF	TGTGCCAGCAGCTTGAGGGCAGGGAGGCATGGCTACACCTTC
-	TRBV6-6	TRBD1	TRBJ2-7	CASSLGQGLVGEQYF	TGTGCCAGCAGTCTTGGACAGGGATTAGTCGGCGAGCAGTACTTC
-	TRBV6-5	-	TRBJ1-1	CASKPGMATEAFF	TGTGCCAGCAAGCCAGGCATGGCCACTGAAGCTTTCTTT
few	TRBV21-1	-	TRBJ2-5	CASSIWDRGSETQYF	TGTGCCAGCAGCATTTGGGACAGGGGAAGTGAGACCCAGTACTTC
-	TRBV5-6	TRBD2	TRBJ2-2	CASSREGKNTGELFF	TGTGCCAGCAGCAGGGAGGGGAAGAACACCGGGGAGCTGTTTTTT
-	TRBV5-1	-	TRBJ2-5	CASSLDPGLETQYF	TGCGCCAGCAGCTTGGATCCAGGGCTGGAGACCCAGTACTTC
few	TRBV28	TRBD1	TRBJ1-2	CASSRMRGPSYGYTF	TGTGCCAGCAGTCGGATGAGGGGGCCAAGCTATGGCTACACCTTC
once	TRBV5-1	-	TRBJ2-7	CASSFGSDSSVDF	TGCGCCAGCAGCTTTGGATCGGACTCCTCAGTGGACTTC
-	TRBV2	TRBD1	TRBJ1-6	CASRDRINSPLHF	TGTGCCAGCAGGGACAGGATTAATTCACCCCTCCACTTT
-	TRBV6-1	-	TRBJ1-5	CASSEGDGQNQPQHF	TGTGCCAGCAGTGAAGGTGACGGACAAAATCAGCCCCAGCATTTT
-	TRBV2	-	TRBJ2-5	CASSDGGQETQYF	TGTGCCAGCAGTGATGGGGGGCAAGAGACCCAGTACTTC
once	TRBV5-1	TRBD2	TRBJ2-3	CASSLTSGSGADTQYF	TGCGCCAGCAGCTTGACTAGCGGGAGTGGGGCAGATACGCAGTATTTT
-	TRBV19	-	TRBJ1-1	CASSVRGEAFF	TGTGCCAGTAGTGTGAGAGGCGAAGCTTTCTTT
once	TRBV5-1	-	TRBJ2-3	CASSLYRQARDTQYF	TGCGCCAGCAGCTTGTATCGCCAAGCCAGGGATACGCAGTATTTT
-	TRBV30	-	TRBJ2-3	CAWSLTVTDTQYF	TGTGCCTGGAGTCTGACAGTCACAGATACGCAGTATTTT
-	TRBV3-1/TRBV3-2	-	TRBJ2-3	CASSQRRGLRTDTQYF	TGTGCCAGCAGCCAAAGGCGGGGTCTACGCACAGATACGCAGTATTTT
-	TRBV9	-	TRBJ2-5	CASTRSLEETQYF	TGTGCCAGCACCCGTAGCTTGGAAGAGACCCAGTACTTC
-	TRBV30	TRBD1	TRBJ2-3	CACDRDRGRDTQYF	TGTGCCTGTGACCGGGACAGGGGGCGAGATACGCAGTATTTT
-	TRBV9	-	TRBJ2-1	CASSVSTGSYNEQFF	TGTGCCAGCAGCGTTTCAACGGGCTCCTACAATGAGCAGTTCTTC
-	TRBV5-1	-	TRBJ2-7	CASTAGTNVEQYF	TGCGCCAGCACGGCAGGGACAAACGTCGAGCAGTACTTC
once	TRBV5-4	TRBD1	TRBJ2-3	CASSSWTGRTDTQYF	TGTGCCAGCAGCTCCTGGACAGGGAGGACAGATACGCAGTATTTT
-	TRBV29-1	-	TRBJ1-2	CSVETHGAGITAGYTF	TGCAGCGTTGAAACACATGGGGCAGGGATAACGGCTGGCTACACCTTC
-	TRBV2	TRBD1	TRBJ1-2	CASRALTGENYGYTF	TGTGCCAGCAGGGCCCTTACAGGGGAGAACTATGGCTACACCTTC
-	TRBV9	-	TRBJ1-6	CASSLRQISPLHF	TGTGCCAGCAGCCTTCGACAAATTTCACCCCTCCACTTT
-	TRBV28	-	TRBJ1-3	CASTSRGNGNTIYF	TGTGCCAGCACCTCCAGGGGAAATGGGAACACCATATATTTT
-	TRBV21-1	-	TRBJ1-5	CASKGPPGWANQPQHF	TGTGCCAGCAAGGGCCCCCCGGGGTGGGCCAATCAGCCCCAGCATTTT